These 18 T cell receptor beta chains originate from one sample sequenced in a study of control samples from healthy donors and cancer patients. The repertoire was sequenced with immunoSEQ multiplex PCR; TCRdb's copy has only in-frame clones and lacks some. The sample has over 100,000 clones, roughly 88% seen once. The sample taken for sequencing was blood. The receptors here all came from a man aged 35-49 years in good health.

The rearrangement uses TRBV27 and TRBJ1-5, with 7 bases that match TRBD1. Germline CDR1 MNHEY, CDR2 SMNVEV (reference sequence). This CDR3 contains 16 residues. V shed 5 bases and J 7 bases; nucleotides not matched to a gene: 14. CDR3 in DNA: TGTGCCAGCAGTACCCGACAGGGTTCGACACTCCAGCCCCAGCATTTT. It specifies CASSTRQGSTLQPQHF.

CDR3 coding DNA: TGCGCCAGCAGCTTACTAGCGGGGGGGCAGGGAGATACGCAGTATTTT. It codes for CASSLLAGGQGDTQYF. The chain links TRBV5-1 to TRBJ2-3; TRBD2 aligns across 13 bases. V lost 2 bases and J lost 5; bases outside the gene matches: 5. Per germline, CDR1 SGHRS and CDR2 YFSETQ. This CDR3 region has 16 residues.

This clone has just one count. The rearrangement links TRBV7-2 to TRBJ2-7, with D perhaps matching TRBD1 (5 bases). This CDR3 comprises 15 residues. Trimming shortened V by 0 bases and J by 0 bases, and 9 bases separated the two germline ends. Germline-derived CDR1 and CDR2 are SGHTA and FQGNSA. The CDR3 DNA sequence: TGTGCCAGCAGCTTAGCCCCAACAGGCTCCTACGAGCAGTACTTC. Translated: CASSLAPTGSYEQYF.

This chain links TRBV4-2 with TRBJ1-3; D is undetermined. Between the trimmed V and J ends, which lost 0 bases and 0 bases, there was a span of 3 bases. Germline values: CDR1 LGHNA, CDR2 YNFKEQ. The CDR3 runs to 14 residues. The CDR3 DNA reads TGTGCCAGCAGCCAAGACCCCTCTGGAAACACCATATATTTT. Translating it yields CASSQDPSGNTIYF.

The rearrangement uses TRBV4-3 and TRBJ1-4, with TRBD1 identical over 10 bases. Germline lookup yields CDR1 LGHNA and CDR2 YSLEER. With V trimmed by 4 bases and J by 7 bases, 6 bases remained unmatched. The CDR3 is made up of 15 amino acids. The CDR3 sequence is CASSRGQGGTEKLFF. DNA of the CDR3: TGCGCCAGCAGCCGAGGACAGGGGGGAACTGAAAAACTGTTTTTT.

The DNA of the CDR3 is TGTGCCAGCAGCTTGGTCACGGGGGCTGACTACGAGCAGTACTTC. Protein: CASSLVTGADYEQYF. The chain recombines TRBV5-4 with TRBJ2-7, with D perhaps being TRBD1 or TRBD2 (6 bases each). CDR3 length: 15 amino acids. Germline values: CDR1 SGHNT, CDR2 YYREEE (reference sequence). The V gene lost 0 bases and the J gene lost 3 bases, with 13 bases spanning the gap. Complete variable domain (other parts from reference TRBV5-4 and TRBJ2-7): ETGVTQSPTHLIKTRGQQVTLRCSSQSGHNTVSWYQQALGQGPQFIFQYYREEENGRGNFPPRFSGLQFPNYSSELNVNALELDDSALYLCASSLVTGADYEQYFGPGTRLTVT.

This chain links TRBV7-9 with TRBJ1-6; no definite D call. The CDR3 covers 12 residues. Trimming stripped 4 bases from V and 10 bases from J, with 8 bases between. Germline V gene sequence: CDR1 SEHNR, CDR2 FQNEAQ (reference sequence). CDR3 in amino acids: CASSSTGSPLHF. Written as DNA, the CDR3 is TGTGCCAGCAGCTCGACCGGGTCACCCCTCCACTTT.

The chain joins TRBV24-1 to TRBJ1-2; D gene ambiguous. V lost 0 bases and J lost 13, with 8 bases in between. CDR1 and CDR2 (germline): KGHDR, SFDVKD. The CDR3 is 11 residues long. The CDR3 here is CATSDLSRFTF. The CDR3 DNA follows: TGTGCCACCAGTGATTTGAGTCGGTTCACCTTC.

At least ten counts were recorded for this clone. Additional DNA sequences in this sample encode the identical CDR3. The gene calls are TRBV18 and TRBJ1-6, with 12 nucleotides matching TRBD1. The ends lost 1 base at V and 7 bases at J; junction bases unmatched: 5. The CDR3 has 17 residues. The germline CDR1 and CDR2 sequences are KGHSH and LQKENI. CDR3: CASSPLGTGGVNSPLHF. CDR3 DNA: TGTGCCAGCTCACCACTAGGGACAGGGGGCGTCAATTCACCCCTCCACTTT.

By proportion, this clone is medium-sized. The chain recombines TRBV6-1 with TRBJ2-2; no clear D. Per the germline V gene, CDR1 is MNHNS and CDR2 is SASEGT. V dropped 0 bases and J dropped 2 bases, with 10 bases sitting between them. The CDR3 covers 16 residues. The CDR3 region is CASSEAVGSNTGELFF. For the CDR3, the DNA is TGTGCCAGCAGTGAAGCGGTGGGCTCCAACACCGGGGAGCTGTTTTTT.

The J gene is TRBJ1-1, the V gene TRBV18; 9 nucleotides align to TRBD1. Trimming took 3 bases from V and 0 from J; bases not matched to a gene: 2. In germline, CDR1 is KGHSH, CDR2 LQKENI. The CDR3 sequence is 15 residues long. CDR3 sequence: CASSPGTGMNTEAFF. DNA of the CDR3: TGTGCCAGCTCACCGGGGACAGGGATGAACACTGAAGCTTTCTTT.

V and J are TRBV6-5 and TRBJ1-1, with a possible D match to TRBD1 (5 bases). V was pared by 7 bases and J by 3 bases, with 12 bases between. The CDR3 is 13 residues long. From germline, CDR1 is MNHEY and CDR2 SVGAGI. The CDR3 is CASIRGSDTEAFF. The CDR3 bases are TGTGCCAGCATAAGGGGCTCAGACACTGAAGCTTTCTTT.

This rearrangement joins TRBV3-1 (or the pseudogene TRBV3-2) to TRBJ2-3; D not resolved. Germline loops: CDR1 LGHDT, CDR2 YNNKEL (reference sequence). This CDR3 has 14 residues. Trimming pared 7 bases from V and 4 bases from J, leaving 15 bases between. CDR3 DNA: TGTGCCAGCAACCCCACAGATTTTCCAGATACGCAGTATTTT. Protein: CASNPTDFPDTQYF.

The chain couples TRBV19 to TRBJ1-5, with D maybe TRBD1 (5 bases). This CDR3 has 16 amino acids. The germline V gene has CDR1 LNHDA and CDR2 SQIVND (reference sequence). V was clipped by 7 bases and J by 1 base, with 17 bases between them. CDR3: CASTIGAGKSNQPQHF. The CDR3 nucleotides read TGTGCCAGTACCATAGGGGCAGGGAAGAGCAATCAGCCCCAGCATTTT.

V and J are TRBV6-4 and TRBJ2-7; no clear D. Germline values: CDR1 MRHNA, CDR2 SNTAGT. CDR3 length: 11 residues. The V and J ends lost 6 bases and 4 bases respectively, with 7 bases between them. CDR3 residues: CASRGVYEQYF. DNA of the CDR3: TGTGCCAGCAGAGGTGTGTACGAGCAGTACTTC.

This sequence joins TRBV7-2 and TRBJ1-6, with D perhaps matching TRBD1 (5 bases). This CDR3 region has 16 residues. V was cut by 8 bases and J by 0 bases, with 14 bases left in between. Germline V gene data show CDR1 as SGHTA and CDR2 as FQGNSA. The CDR3 region is CASARGGSSYNSPLHF. CDR3 DNA: TGTGCCAGCGCTCGTGGGGGAAGCTCCTATAATTCACCCCTCCACTTT.

The J gene is TRBJ1-6, the V gene TRBV4-1; 7 bases agree with TRBD1. This CDR3 has 15 amino acids. The junction had 5 bases not matched to a gene; V was cut back by 5 bases and J by 4 bases. Germline lookup yields CDR1 MGHRA and CDR2 YSYEKL. The CDR3, as DNA: TGCGCCAGCAGCTCTGAGGGACAGTATAATTCACCCCTCCACTTT. Its translation: CASSSEGQYNSPLHF.

The table lists this clone with a count of one. The chain carries TRBV7-9 and TRBJ2-3; D call uncertain. The germline gives CDR1 SEHNR, CDR2 FQNEAQ (reference sequence). Trimming left V 1 base short and J 3 bases short, with 5 bases between. The CDR3 is made up of 13 amino acids. CDR3 region: CASSLGETDTQYF. CDR3 nucleotides: TGTGCCAGCAGCTTAGGGGAAACAGATACGCAGTATTTT. The entire variable domain, with the rest obtained from reference TRBV7-9 and TRBJ2-3, is as follows: DTGVSQNPRHKITKRGQNVTFRCDPISEHNRLYWYRQTLGQGPEFLTYFQNEAQLEKSRLLSDRFSAERPKGSFSTLEIQRTEQGDSAMYLCASSLGETDTQYFGPGTRLTVL.